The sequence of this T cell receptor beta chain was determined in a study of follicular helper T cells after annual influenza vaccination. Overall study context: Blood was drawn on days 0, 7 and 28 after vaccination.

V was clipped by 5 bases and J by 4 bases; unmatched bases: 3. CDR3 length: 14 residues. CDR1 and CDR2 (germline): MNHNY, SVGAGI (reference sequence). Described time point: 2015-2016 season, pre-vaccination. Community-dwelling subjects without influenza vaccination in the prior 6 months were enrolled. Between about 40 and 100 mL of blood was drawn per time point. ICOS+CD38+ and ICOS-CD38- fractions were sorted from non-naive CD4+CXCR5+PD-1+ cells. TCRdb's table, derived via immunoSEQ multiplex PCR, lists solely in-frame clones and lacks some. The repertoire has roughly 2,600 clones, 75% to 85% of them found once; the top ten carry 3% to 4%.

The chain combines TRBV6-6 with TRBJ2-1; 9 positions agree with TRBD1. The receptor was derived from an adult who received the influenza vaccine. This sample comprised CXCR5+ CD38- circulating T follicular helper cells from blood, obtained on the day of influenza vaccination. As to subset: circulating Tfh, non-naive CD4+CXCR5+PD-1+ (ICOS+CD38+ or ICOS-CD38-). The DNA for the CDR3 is TGTGCCAGCAGTCCCGGGACAGGGTACAATGAGCAGTTCTTC. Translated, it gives CASSPGTGYNEQFF.